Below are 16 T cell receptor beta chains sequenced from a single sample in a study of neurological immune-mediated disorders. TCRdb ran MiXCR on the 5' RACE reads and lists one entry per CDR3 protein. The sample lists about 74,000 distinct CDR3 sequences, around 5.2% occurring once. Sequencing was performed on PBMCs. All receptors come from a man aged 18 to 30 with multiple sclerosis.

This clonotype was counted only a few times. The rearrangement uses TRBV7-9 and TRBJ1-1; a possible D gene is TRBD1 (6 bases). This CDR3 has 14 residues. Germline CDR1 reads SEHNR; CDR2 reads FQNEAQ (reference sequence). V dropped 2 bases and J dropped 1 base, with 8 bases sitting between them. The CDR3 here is CASSLSGANTEAFF. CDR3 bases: TGTGCCAGCAGCTTATCAGGGGCGAACACTGAAGCTTTCTTT.

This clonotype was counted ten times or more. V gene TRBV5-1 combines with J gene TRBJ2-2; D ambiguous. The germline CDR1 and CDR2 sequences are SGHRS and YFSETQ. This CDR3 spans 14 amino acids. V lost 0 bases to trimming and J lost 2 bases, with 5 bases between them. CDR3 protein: CASSLAPNTGELFF. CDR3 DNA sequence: TGCGCCAGCAGCTTGGCCCCTAACACCGGGGAGCTGTTTTTT.

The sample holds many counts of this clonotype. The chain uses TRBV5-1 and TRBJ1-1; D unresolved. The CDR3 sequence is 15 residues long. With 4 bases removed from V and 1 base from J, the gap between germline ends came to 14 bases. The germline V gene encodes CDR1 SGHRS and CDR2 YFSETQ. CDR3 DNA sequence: TGCGCCAGCAGCCTGGACGTTACAAGGAACACTGAAGCTTTCTTT. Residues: CASSLDVTRNTEAFF.

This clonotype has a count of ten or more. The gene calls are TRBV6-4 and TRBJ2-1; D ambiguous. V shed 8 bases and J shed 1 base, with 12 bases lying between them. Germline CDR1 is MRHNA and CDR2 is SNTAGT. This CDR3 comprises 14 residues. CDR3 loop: CASAPEGSYNEQFF. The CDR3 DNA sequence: TGTGCCAGCGCGCCCGAAGGTTCCTACAATGAGCAGTTCTTC.

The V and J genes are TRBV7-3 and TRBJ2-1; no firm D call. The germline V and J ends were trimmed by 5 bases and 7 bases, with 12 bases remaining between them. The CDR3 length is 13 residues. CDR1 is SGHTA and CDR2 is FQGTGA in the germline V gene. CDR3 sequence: CASSPGSENEQFF. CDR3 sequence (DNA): TGTGCCAGCAGCCCCGGGTCCGAGAATGAGCAGTTCTTC.

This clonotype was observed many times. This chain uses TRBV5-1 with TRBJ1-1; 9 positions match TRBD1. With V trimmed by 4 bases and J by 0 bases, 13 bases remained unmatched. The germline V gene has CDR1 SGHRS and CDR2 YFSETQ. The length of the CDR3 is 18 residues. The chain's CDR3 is CASSKRSDRGRVNTEAFF. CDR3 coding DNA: TGCGCCAGCAGCAAAAGGTCGGACAGGGGAAGGGTGAACACTGAAGCTTTCTTT.

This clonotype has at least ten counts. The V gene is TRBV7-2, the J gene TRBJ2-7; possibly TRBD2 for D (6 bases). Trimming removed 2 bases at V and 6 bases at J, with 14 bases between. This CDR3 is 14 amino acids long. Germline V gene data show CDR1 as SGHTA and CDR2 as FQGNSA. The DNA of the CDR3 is TGTGCCAGCAGCTTAACCGGGACTCGGCCCGAGCAGTACTTC. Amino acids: CASSLTGTRPEQYF.

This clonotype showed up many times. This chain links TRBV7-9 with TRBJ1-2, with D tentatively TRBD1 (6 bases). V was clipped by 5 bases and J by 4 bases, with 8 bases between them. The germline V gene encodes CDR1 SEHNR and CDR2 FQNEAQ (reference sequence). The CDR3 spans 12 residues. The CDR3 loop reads CASSAQGYGYTF. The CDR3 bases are TGTGCCAGCAGCGCACAGGGCTATGGCTACACCTTC.

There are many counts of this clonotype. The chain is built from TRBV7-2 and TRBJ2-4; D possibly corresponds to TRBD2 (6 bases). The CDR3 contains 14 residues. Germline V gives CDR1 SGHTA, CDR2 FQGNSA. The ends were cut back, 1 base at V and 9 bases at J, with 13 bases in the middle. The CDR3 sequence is CASSLERGSRIQYF. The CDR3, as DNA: TGTGCCAGCAGCTTAGAACGGGGGAGTCGCATTCAGTACTTC. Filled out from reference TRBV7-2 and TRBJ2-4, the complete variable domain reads GAGVSQSPSNKVTEKGKDVELRCDPISGHTALYWYRQSLGQGLEFLIYFQGNSAPDKSGLPSDRFSAERTGGSVSTLTIQRTQQEDSAVYLCASSLERGSRIQYFGAGTRLSVL.

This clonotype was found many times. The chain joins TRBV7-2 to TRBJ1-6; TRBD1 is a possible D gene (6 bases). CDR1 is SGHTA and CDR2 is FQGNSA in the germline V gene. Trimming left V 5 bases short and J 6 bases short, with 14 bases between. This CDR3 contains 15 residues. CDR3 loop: CASSGDRRGNSPLHF. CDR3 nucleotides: TGTGCCAGCAGCGGCGACAGGCGGGGTAATTCACCCCTCCACTTT.

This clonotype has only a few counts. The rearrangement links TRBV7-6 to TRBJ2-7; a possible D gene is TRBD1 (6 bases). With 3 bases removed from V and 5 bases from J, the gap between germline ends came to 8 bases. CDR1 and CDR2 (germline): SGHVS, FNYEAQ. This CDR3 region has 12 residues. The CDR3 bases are TGTGCCAGCAGCTTTCCAGGGGACGAGCAGTACTTC. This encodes CASSFPGDEQYF.

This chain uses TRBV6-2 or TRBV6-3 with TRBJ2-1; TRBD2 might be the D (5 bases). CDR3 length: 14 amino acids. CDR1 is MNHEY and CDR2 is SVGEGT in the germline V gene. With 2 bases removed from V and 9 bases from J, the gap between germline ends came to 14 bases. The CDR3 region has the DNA TGTGCCAGCAGTTACGACGGGGTGGTATTTGAGCAGTTCTTC. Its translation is CASSYDGVVFEQFF.

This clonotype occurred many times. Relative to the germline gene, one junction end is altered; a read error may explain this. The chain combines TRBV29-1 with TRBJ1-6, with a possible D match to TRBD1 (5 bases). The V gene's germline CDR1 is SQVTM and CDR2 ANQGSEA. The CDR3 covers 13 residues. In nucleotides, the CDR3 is TGCAGCGTTAGGGGCTCCTCGAATTCACCCCTCAACTTT. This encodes CSVRGSSNSPLNF.

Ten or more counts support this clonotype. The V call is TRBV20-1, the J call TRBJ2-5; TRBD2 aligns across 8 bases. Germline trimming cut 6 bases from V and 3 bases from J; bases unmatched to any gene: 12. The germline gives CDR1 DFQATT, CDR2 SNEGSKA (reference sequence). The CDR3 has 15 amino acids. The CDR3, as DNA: TGCAGTGCCAGACCCGGCCCGGGGGGGAAAGAGACCCAGTACTTC. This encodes CSARPGPGGKETQYF.

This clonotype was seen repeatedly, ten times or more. The CDR3 loop reads CSAGQGGTEQYF. As DNA, the CDR3 is TGCAGCGCCGGACAGGGGGGAACCGAGCAGTACTTC. This chain links TRBV29-1 with TRBJ2-7; 10 nucleotides match TRBD1. Per germline, CDR1 SQVTM and CDR2 ANQGSEA. CDR3 size: 12 residues. The J segment lost 6 bases and the V segment lost 7 bases, leaving 6 bases of the junction unmatched.

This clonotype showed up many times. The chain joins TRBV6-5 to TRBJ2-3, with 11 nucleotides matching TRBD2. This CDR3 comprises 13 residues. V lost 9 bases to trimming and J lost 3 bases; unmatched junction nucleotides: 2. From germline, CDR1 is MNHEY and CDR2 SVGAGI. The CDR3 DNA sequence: TGTGCCAGTAGACTAGCGGGAACAGATACGCAGTATTTT. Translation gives CASRLAGTDTQYF.